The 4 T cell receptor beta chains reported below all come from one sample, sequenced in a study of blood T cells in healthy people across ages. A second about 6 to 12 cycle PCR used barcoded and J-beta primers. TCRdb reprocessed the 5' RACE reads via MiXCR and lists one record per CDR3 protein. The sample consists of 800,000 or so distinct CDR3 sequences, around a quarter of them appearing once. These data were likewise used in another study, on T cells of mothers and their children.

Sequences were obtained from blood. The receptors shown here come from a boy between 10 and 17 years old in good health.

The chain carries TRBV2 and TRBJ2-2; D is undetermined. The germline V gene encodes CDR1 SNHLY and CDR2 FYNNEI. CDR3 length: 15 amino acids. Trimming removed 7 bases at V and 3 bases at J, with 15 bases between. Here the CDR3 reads CASIAPHRDTGELFF. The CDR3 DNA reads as TGTGCCAGCATTGCCCCACATCGCGACACCGGGGAGCTGTTTTTT.

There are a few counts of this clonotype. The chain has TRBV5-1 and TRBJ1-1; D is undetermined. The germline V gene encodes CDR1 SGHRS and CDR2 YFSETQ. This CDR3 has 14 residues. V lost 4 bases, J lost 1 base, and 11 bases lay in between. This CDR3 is CASSPGLANTEAFF. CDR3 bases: TGCGCCAGCAGCCCAGGACTTGCGAACACTGAAGCTTTCTTT.

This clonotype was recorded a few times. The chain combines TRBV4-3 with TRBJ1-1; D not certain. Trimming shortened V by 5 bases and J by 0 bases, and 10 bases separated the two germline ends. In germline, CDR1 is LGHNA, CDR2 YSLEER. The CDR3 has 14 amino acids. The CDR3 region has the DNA TGCGCCAGCAGCGCGGACCCCATGAACACTGAAGCTTTCTTT. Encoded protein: CASSADPMNTEAFF.

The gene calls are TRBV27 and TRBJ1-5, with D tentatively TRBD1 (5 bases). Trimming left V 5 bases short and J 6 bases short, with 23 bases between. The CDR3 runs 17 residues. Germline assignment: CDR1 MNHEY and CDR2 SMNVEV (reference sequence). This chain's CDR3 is CASSPGLGDPVPQPQHF. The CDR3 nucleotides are TGTGCCAGCAGTCCCGGTTTAGGGGATCCGGTTCCTCAGCCCCAGCATTTT.